Listed here are 14 T cell receptor beta chains from one sample, sequenced in a study of cytomegalovirus exposure and HLA in healthy donors (dated by TCRdb to 2016 to 2017). Libraries were made using the immunoSEQ multiplex PCR assay. A mixture of 60 forward primers for TCR Vbeta segments and 13 reverse primers for TCR Jbeta segments was used in the multiplex PCR. The source is immuneACCESS, and TCRdb retained only in-frame sequences with V and J called. Part of the clones is not carried over; for the studies checked, unresolved V genes explain less than half of this, and the remainder is unexplained. The sample contains 100,000 to 140,000 clones, about three quarters of them found a single time. Roughly 8.2% of the sample rests with the top ten. The specimen was PBMCs. The source of these receptors is a man younger than 45 in good health and CMV-seronegative.

The chain joins TRBV19 to TRBJ1-2; 8 bases line up with TRBD1. Per the germline V gene, CDR1 is LNHDA and CDR2 is SQIVND (reference sequence). The trim removed 0 bases at V and 5 bases at J, leaving 2 bases unmatched. The CDR3 has 14 amino acids. Written as DNA, the CDR3 is TGTGCCAGTAGTATAGACAGGGGGCGTTATGGCTACACCTTC. Protein product: CASSIDRGRYGYTF.

The chain carries TRBV6-5 and TRBJ2-7, with 9 bases lining up with TRBD1. The CDR3 totals 14 residues. V lost 5 bases and J lost 3; bases outside the gene matches: 5. Germline CDR1 reads MNHEY; CDR2 reads SVGAGI. The CDR3 protein is CASSLRQGGYEQYF. The CDR3 DNA follows: TGTGCCAGCAGTCTAAGACAGGGGGGCTACGAGCAGTACTTC.

The genes are TRBV5-5 and TRBJ1-6, with D unclear. Looked up from germline, CDR1 is SGHKS and CDR2 is YYEKEE (reference sequence). This CDR3 has 13 residues. The V gene lost 0 bases and the J gene lost 7 bases, with 5 bases spanning the gap. The CDR3 region is CASSLVRNSPLHF. CDR3 DNA sequence: TGTGCCAGCAGCTTGGTCAGAAATTCACCCCTCCACTTT. Looking up the rest from reference TRBV5-5 and TRBJ1-6 gives the full variable domain: DAGVTQSPTHLIKTRGQQVTLRCSPISGHKSVSWYQQVLGQGPQFIFQYYEKEERGRGNFPDRFSARQFPNYSSELNVNALLLGDSALYLCASSLVRNSPLHFGNGTRLTVT.

The chain employs TRBV18 and TRBJ2-7; 13 nucleotides line up with TRBD2. The CDR3 is 15 residues long. Trimming removed 3 bases from V and 7 bases from J; junction bases left unmatched: 6. Germline V gives CDR1 KGHSH, CDR2 LQKENI. This CDR3 is CASSPGGTSGIEQYF. CDR3 sequence (DNA): TGTGCCAGCTCACCTGGAGGGACTAGCGGGATTGAGCAGTACTTC. Drawing the rest from reference TRBV18 and TRBJ2-7, the complete variable domain is NAGVMQNPRHLVRRRGQEARLRCSPMKGHSHVYWYRQLPEEGLKFMVYLQKENIIDESGMPKERFSAEFPKEGPSILRIQQVVRGDSAAYFCASSPGGTSGIEQYFGPGTRLTVT.

The chain carries TRBV5-6 and TRBJ2-2, with 8 bases identical to TRBD2. The CDR3 is made up of 16 amino acids. V trimming: 0 bases; J trimming: 4 bases; junction bases outside the gene matches: 5. In germline, CDR1 is SGHDT, CDR2 YYEEEE. The CDR3, as DNA: TGTGCCAGCAGCTTGGAGGCGGGAGGACGCACCGGGGAGCTGTTTTTT. Its protein product is CASSLEAGGRTGELFF.

This clone was observed a handful of times. The chain links TRBV4-1 to TRBJ2-7; the match to TRBD2 covers 8 bases. The CDR3 is made up of 15 amino acids. Germline trimming cut 3 bases from V and 2 bases from J; bases unmatched to any gene: 6. Germline V gene lookup returns CDR1 MGHRA and CDR2 YSYEKL. In DNA form, the CDR3 reads TGCGCCAGCAGCCATACTCCGGGACTAGCCTACGAGCAGTACTTC. Residues: CASSHTPGLAYEQYF.

This clone was seen a few times. The rearrangement joins TRBV5-1 to TRBJ2-7, with TRBD1 identical over 8 bases. V shed 3 bases and J 5 bases; nucleotides not matched to a gene: 7. CDR3 length: 14 residues. Germline loops: CDR1 SGHRS, CDR2 YFSETQ. The CDR3 region is CASSWDRRSDEQYF. Written as DNA, the CDR3 is TGCGCCAGCAGCTGGGACAGGCGATCGGACGAGCAGTACTTC.

The V call is TRBV4-2, the J call TRBJ2-3; TRBD2 aligns across 7 bases. V was pared by 5 bases and J by 0 bases, with 8 bases of the junction left unmatched. Germline V gives CDR1 LGHNA, CDR2 YNFKEQ. The CDR3 extends over 16 amino acids. The CDR3 region is CASSSSGGTSTDTQYF. CDR3 sequence (DNA): TGTGCCAGCAGCTCTAGCGGAGGAACTAGCACAGATACGCAGTATTTT.

The V and J genes are TRBV2 and TRBJ2-2, with 7 bases lining up with TRBD1. This CDR3 contains 15 residues. Germline loops: CDR1 SNHLY, CDR2 FYNNEI. V shed 6 bases, J shed 0 bases, and the junction held 4 bases outside the gene matches. CDR3 loop: CASSEGTANTGELFF. CDR3 in DNA: TGTGCCAGCAGCGAGGGGACAGCGAACACCGGGGAGCTGTTTTTT. Full variable domain (outside the CDR3, taken from reference TRBV2 and TRBJ2-2): EPEVTQTPSHQVTQMGQEVILRCVPISNHLYFYWYRQILGQKVEFLVSFYNNEISEKSEIFDDQFSVERPDGSNFTLKIRSTKLEDSAMYFCASSEGTANTGELFFGEGSRLTVL.

Details on this clone: An end of the junction differs from the germline gene, which may be a read error. The sample holds other DNA sequences that translate to the same CDR3. This chain uses TRBV5-1 with TRBJ2-3; 8 positions agree with TRBD2. Looked up from germline, CDR1 is SGHRS and CDR2 is YFSETQ. CDR3 size: 17 residues. The CDR3 nucleotides read TGCGCCAGTAGCTTGGCCCGCGCTAGCGGGAGCACAGATACGCAGTATTTT. The encoded protein is CASSLARASGSTDTQYF. Together with reference TRBV5-1 and TRBJ2-3, the CDR3 gives the full variable domain: KAGVTQTPRYLIKTRGQQVTLSCSPISGHRSVSWYQQTPGQGLQFLFEYFSETQRNKGNFPGRFSGRQFSNSRSEMNVSTLELGDSALYLCASSLARASGSTDTQYFGPGTRLTVL.

The gene calls are TRBV5-1 and TRBJ2-7; the match to TRBD2 covers 13 bases. The CDR3 loop spans 16 amino acids. Germline V gene lookup returns CDR1 SGHRS and CDR2 YFSETQ. Trimming took 4 bases from V and 5 from J; bases not matched to a gene: 9. DNA of the CDR3: TGCGCCAGCAGCCCTAATATTGGACTAGCGGGAGACGAGCAGTACTTC. It specifies CASSPNIGLAGDEQYF.

This clone was detected only a few times. The chain recombines TRBV9 with TRBJ2-6, with 9 positions matching TRBD2. CDR1 is SGDLS, CDR2 YYNGEE, per germline. Trimming removed 4 bases from V and 0 bases from J; junction bases left unmatched: 11. The CDR3 spans 19 residues. CDR3: CASSPRLAGVFSGANVLTF. CDR3 in DNA: TGTGCCAGCAGCCCCCGGTTAGCGGGAGTTTTCTCTGGGGCCAACGTCCTGACTTTC.

V and J are TRBV7-8 and TRBJ1-2; no clear D. The CDR3 has 18 amino acids. The germline gives CDR1 SGHVS, CDR2 FQNEAQ. The V end lost 1 base, the J end lost 5 bases, and 23 bases lay between the germline ends. The CDR3, as DNA: TGTGCCAGCAGCTTAGTATCGAGAGGGAGGAGTTCTATGTATGGCTACACCTTC. This sequence encodes CASSLVSRGRSSMYGYTF.

Here the CDR3 DNA reads TGTGCCAGCAGCATCCTAGCGCCAACCTACGAGCAGTACTTC. This translates into CASSILAPTYEQYF. V is TRBV7-8 and J is TRBJ2-7, with a possible D match to TRBD2 (6 bases). CDR1 and CDR2 from the germline V gene are SGHVS and FQNEAQ. Trimming left V 5 bases short and J 2 bases short, with 13 bases between. CDR3 size: 14 residues.